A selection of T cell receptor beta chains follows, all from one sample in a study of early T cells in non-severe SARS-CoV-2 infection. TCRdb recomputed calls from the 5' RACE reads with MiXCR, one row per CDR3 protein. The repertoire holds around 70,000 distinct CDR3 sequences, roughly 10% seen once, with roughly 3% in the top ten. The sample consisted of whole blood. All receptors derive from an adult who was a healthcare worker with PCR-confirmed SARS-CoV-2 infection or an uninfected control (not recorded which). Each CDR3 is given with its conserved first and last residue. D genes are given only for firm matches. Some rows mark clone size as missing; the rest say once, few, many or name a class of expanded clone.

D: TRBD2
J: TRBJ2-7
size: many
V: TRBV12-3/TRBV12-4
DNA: TGTGCCAGTTCGTTAGGGGTGCTAGCGGGCAACGAGCAGTACTTC
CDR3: CASSLGVLAGNEQYF

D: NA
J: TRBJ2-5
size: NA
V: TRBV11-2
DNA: TGTGCCAGCAGCTCCCCGGACGGCTTATACTTACAAGAGACCCAGTACTTC
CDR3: CASSSPDGLYLQETQYF

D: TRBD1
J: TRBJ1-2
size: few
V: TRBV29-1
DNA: TGCAGCGTTGATTTTCAGGGGGCTGGCTATGGCTACACCTTC
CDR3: CSVDFQGAGYGYTF

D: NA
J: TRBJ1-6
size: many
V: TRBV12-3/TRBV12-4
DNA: TGTGCCAGCAGCCCCGGTCGTCAATGGGGTTCACCCCTCCACTTT
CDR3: CASSPGRQWGSPLHF

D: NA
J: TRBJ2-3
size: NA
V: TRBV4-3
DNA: TGCGCCAGCAGCCAAGATGGGGGGGCGGCAGATACGCAGTATTTT
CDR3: CASSQDGGAADTQYF

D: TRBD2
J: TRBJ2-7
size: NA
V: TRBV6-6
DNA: TGTGCCAGCAGTTACTCCACCGTTAGCGGGAGGCAGCATGAGCAGTACTTC
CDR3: CASSYSTVSGRQHEQYF

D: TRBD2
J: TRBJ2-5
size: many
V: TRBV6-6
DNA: TGTGCCAGCAGTGCGGGACTACTTCAAGAGACCCAGTACTTC
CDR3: CASSAGLLQETQYF

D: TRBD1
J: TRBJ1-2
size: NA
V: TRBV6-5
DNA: TGTGCCAGCTCCGGTTCGGGGGCAGGGGGTATTGGCTACACCTTC
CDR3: CASSGSGAGGIGYTF

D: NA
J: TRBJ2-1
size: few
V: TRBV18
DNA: TGTGCCAGCTCACTACGACAGCCCGGACCCCCCTACAATGAGCAGTTCTTC
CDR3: CASSLRQPGPPYNEQFF

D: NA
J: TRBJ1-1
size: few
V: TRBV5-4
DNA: TGTGCCAGCAGCTTCATGGAGGGCACTGAAGCTTTCTTT
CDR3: CASSFMEGTEAFF

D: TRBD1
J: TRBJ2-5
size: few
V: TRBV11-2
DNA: TGTGCCAGCAGCCCCCTATCGACAGGGAAGACCCAGTACTTC
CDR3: CASSPLSTGKTQYF

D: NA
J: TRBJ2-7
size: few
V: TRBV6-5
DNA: TGTGCCAGCAGTCGCACCGGGACGGTCTCCTACGAGCAGTACTTC
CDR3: CASSRTGTVSYEQYF

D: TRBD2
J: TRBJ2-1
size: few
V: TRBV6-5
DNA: TGTGCCAGCAGACAGCCGGGACTACCCTCCTACAATGAGCAGTTCTTC
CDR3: CASRQPGLPSYNEQFF

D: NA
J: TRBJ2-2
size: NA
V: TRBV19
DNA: TGTGCCAGTAGACGACAGAACACCGGGGAGCTGTTTTTT
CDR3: CASRRQNTGELFF

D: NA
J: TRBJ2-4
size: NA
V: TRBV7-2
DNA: TGTGCCAGCAGCTTAAAGCAGGCCGGCATTCAGTACTTC
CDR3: CASSLKQAGIQYF

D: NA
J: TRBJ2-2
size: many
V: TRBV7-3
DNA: TGTGCCAGCAGCTTAAATCCGGCAGGGAACACCGGGGAGCTGTTTTTT
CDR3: CASSLNPAGNTGELFF